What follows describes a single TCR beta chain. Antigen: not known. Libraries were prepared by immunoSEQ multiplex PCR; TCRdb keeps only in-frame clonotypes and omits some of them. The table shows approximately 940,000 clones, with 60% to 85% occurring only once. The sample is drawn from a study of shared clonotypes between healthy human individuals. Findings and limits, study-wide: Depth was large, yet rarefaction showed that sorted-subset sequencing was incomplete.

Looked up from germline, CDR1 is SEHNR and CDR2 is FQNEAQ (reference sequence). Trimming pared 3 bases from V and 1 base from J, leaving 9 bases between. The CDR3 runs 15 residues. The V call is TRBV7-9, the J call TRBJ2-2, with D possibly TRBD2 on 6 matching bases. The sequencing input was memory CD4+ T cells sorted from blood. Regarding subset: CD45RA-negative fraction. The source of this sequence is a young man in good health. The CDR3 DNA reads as TGTGCCAGCAGCTTCGGGACTGTGAACACCGGGGAGCTGTTTTTT. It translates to CASSFGTVNTGELFF.